Listed below are T cell receptor beta chains from one sample, sequenced in a study of beta chain features in type 1 diabetes. Clones were read by immunoSEQ multiplex PCR, and TCRdb kept only the in-frame ones, dropping some. In the table there are some 350,000 clones, around an eighth of which are singletons. Sample: naive CD4+ T cells from blood. These receptors came from a woman in her late teens or twenties with type 1 diabetes. The CDR3 runs from the conserved cysteine through the conserved F or W. Fields, in order: clone size, CDR3 length, J gene, V gene, CDR3 protein. Size is stated for part of the rows, as once, few or many counts, or as a class when the clone is expanded.

few,13,TRBJ1-4,TRBV18,CASSPPINEKLFF
few,17,TRBJ2-1,TRBV4-3,CASSQLTRTSGRNEQFF
-,13,TRBJ2-7,TRBV19,CASSGSLGYEQYF
-,15,TRBJ1-2,TRBV29-1,CSVDLGYRGTYGYTF
-,18,TRBJ2-3,TRBV5-1,CASSPGTSGAGSTDTQYF
few,13,TRBJ2-3,TRBV7-9,CASSLRVSDTQYF
-,13,TRBJ1-1,TRBV29-1,CSVEEGQNTEAFF
-,14,TRBJ2-5,TRBV27,CASSWYGRRETQYF
-,15,TRBJ2-7,TRBV30,CAFLPGLAGPMGQYF
-,15,TRBJ1-4,TRBV18,CASSPRGGTNEKLFF
few,14,TRBJ1-2,TRBV25-1,CASSELDSPYGYTF
few,13,TRBJ1-1,TRBV18,CASSYGTDTEAFF
-,14,TRBJ1-5,TRBV5-1,CASSLGPGNQPQHF
few,16,TRBJ2-1,TRBV4-1,CASSQGRRAGYNEQFF
-,13,TRBJ1-1,TRBV5-4,CASSNDRNTEAFF
few,14,TRBJ2-3,TRBV28,CASSIPHRADTQYF
-,12,TRBJ1-2,TRBV30,CAWTLGWYGYTF
few,14,TRBJ2-5,TRBV5-1,CASSLETSAETQYF
-,11,TRBJ2-1,TRBV29-1,CSVAGFNEQFF
-,14,TRBJ2-5,TRBV9,CASGGTAYQETQYF
-,19,TRBJ2-4,TRBV7-2,CASSSWALAGNHPKNIQYF
-,15,TRBJ2-1,TRBV11-3,CASSIRSGSGYEQFF
-,16,TRBJ2-1,TRBV27,CASSVIAGGPYNEQFF
-,17,TRBJ1-1,TRBV19,CASSPGGGRGPPTEAFF
-,15,TRBJ2-1,TRBV9,CASSVARGSYNEQFF
few,13,TRBJ1-1,TRBV27,CASSSRQYTEAFF
-,15,TRBJ2-1,TRBV5-6,CASSFGLAGGYEQFF
few,14,TRBJ2-7,TRBV7-6,CASSLRDRGGEQYF
few,15,TRBJ2-7,TRBV4-2,CASTPESSISYEQYF
-,17,TRBJ2-3,TRBV5-1,CASSTTGGYFKTDTQYF
-,15,TRBJ2-1,TRBV10-1,CASSSRLAGYNEQFF
few,15,TRBJ2-1,TRBV28,CASGRAGSRYNEQFF
-,14,TRBJ2-3,TRBV25-1,CASSEWRNTDTQYF
-,13,TRBJ2-1,TRBV4-1,CASSQARGNEQFF
-,12,TRBJ1-2,TRBV5-1,CASSIGQYGYTF
few,15,TRBJ2-1,TRBV5-1,CASSLRGPLGDEQFF
few,14,TRBJ2-5,TRBV9,CASSVGLARETQYF
-,15,TRBJ1-2,TRBV19,CASSDRAPFPYGYTF
-,16,TRBJ2-1,TRBV5-4,CASSLGAGAVYNEQFF
-,16,TRBJ1-2,TRBV14,CASSQDYGRGGYGYTF
-,15,TRBJ1-2,TRBV30,CAWSRPTGARRGYTF
few,12,TRBJ2-1,TRBV28,CASSLKGDEQFF
-,11,TRBJ1-2,TRBV28,CASSLTGGYTF
-,13,TRBJ2-3,TRBV19,CASSIGQGGTQYF
-,12,TRBJ2-1,TRBV28,CASSPGLNEQFF
-,15,TRBJ1-1,TRBV30,CAWYSRRDKNTEAFF
few,12,TRBJ2-7,TRBV10-3,CAIRGESYEQYF
-,16,TRBJ1-2,TRBV6-1,CASSEARVGFNYGYTF
-,17,TRBJ2-3,TRBV6-1,CASSGSLAGAGTDTQYF